The 7 T cell receptor beta chains reported below all come from one sample, sequenced in a study of glioma-infiltrating T cells after dendritic cell vaccination. The protocol was immunoSEQ multiplex PCR, while the TCRdb copy is restricted to in-frame clones and leaves out a portion. Among some 90,000 clones listed, roughly four fifths were seen once. Time point specified: after dendritic cell vaccination, including at tumor progression/relapse. Source: blood, taken after dendritic cell vaccination. Receptors originate from a human donor with glioblastoma.

V and J are TRBV19 and TRBJ2-1, with 7 bases fitting TRBD1. The length of the CDR3 is 15 residues. The germline CDR1 and CDR2 sequences are LNHDA and SQIVND (reference sequence). J was trimmed by 0 bases and V by 5 bases; bases with no gene match: 4. The CDR3 spells CASSEGASSYNEQFF. The CDR3 DNA reads TGTGCCAGTAGTGAGGGGGCTAGCTCCTACAATGAGCAGTTCTTC.

The rearrangement uses TRBV2 and TRBJ1-5; tentatively, D is TRBD1 (5 bases). The CDR3 is 15 amino acids. V lost 1 base to trimming and J lost 8 bases, with 15 bases between them. The germline V gene encodes CDR1 SNHLY and CDR2 FYNNEI. The CDR3 DNA reads as TGTGCCAGCAGTGAAGAAACGACAGCCGGTGAGCCCCAGCATTTT. Protein sequence: CASSEETTAGEPQHF.

The rearrangement uses TRBV6-1 and TRBJ2-5; no reliable D call. The CDR3 consists of 14 residues. Deletions cut 3 bases from V and 5 bases from J, with 13 bases between. Per the germline V gene, CDR1 is MNHNS and CDR2 is SASEGT. In nucleotides, the CDR3 is TGTGCCAGCAGTGATATTGGTTCAGCGGAGACCCAGTACTTC. It is translated as CASSDIGSAETQYF.

V and J are TRBV11-2 and TRBJ2-3, with TRBD2 identical over 11 bases. This CDR3 comprises 16 residues. Germline V lookup: CDR1 SGHAT, CDR2 FQNNGV. The V and J ends lost 1 base and 0 bases, in that order; junction bases with no gene match: 0. The CDR3 here is CASSLGLAGSTDTQYF. CDR3 coding DNA: TGTGCCAGCAGCTTAGGACTAGCGGGAAGCACAGATACGCAGTATTTT. The complete variable domain, with remaining parts taken from reference TRBV11-2 and TRBJ2-3, reads EAGVAQSPRYKIIEKRQSVAFWCNPISGHATLYWYQQILGQGPKLLIQFQNNGVVDDSQLPKDRFSAERLKGVDSTLKIQPAKLEDSAVYLCASSLGLAGSTDTQYFGPGTRLTVL.

The chain links TRBV5-6 to TRBJ2-7, with D possibly being TRBD1 (6 bases). Trimming took 3 bases from V and 7 from J, leaving 14 bases between them. Germline-derived CDR1 and CDR2 are SGHDT and YYEEEE. This CDR3 has 13 residues. The CDR3 region is CASSSNGGWEQYV. The CDR3 nucleotides are TGTGCCAGCAGCTCCAATGGGGGCTGGGAGCAGTACGTC.

This chain links TRBV2 with TRBJ1-1; maybe TRBD1 (6 bases). CDR1 SNHLY and CDR2 FYNNEI come from the germline V gene. Trimming pared 7 bases from V and 4 bases from J, leaving 13 bases between. The CDR3 runs 13 residues. The CDR3 spells CASTQGRGTEAFF. CDR3 sequence (DNA): TGTGCCAGCACACAGGGCCGGGGCACTGAAGCTTTCTTT.

The chain couples TRBV5-4 to TRBJ2-2; 7 bases agree with TRBD2. Looked up from germline, CDR1 is SGHNT and CDR2 is YYREEE (reference sequence). The CDR3 has 16 amino acids. With V trimmed by 4 bases and J by 11 bases, 17 bases remained unmatched. Here the CDR3 DNA reads TGTGCCAGCAGCCAGCGGGGACGAACACCGGGTGGAGAGCTGTTTTTT. Its protein product is CASSQRGRTPGGELFF.